The subject of this entry is one T cell receptor (beta chain). Its antigen is unidentified. This record belongs to a study of high-grade serous ovarian cancer treatment subgroups. Looking at the study overall: Samples averaged around 14,000 reads and about 7,100 unique TCR beta rearrangements.

The tumor samples were collected prior to definitive surgery or chemotherapy. From germline, CDR1 is MNHNS and CDR2 SASEGT. This CDR3 has 15 amino acids. With 6 bases removed from V and 1 base from J, the gap between germline ends came to 13 bases. The study, taken as a whole, reports: Higher neoantigen levels went with greater TCR clonal relatedness.

Assay: immunoSEQ multiplex PCR; the TCRdb copy retains only in-frame clones and omits some. The sample records roughly 5,000 clones, roughly 75% being singletons. Sequencing used tumor tissue. The rearrangement links TRBV6-1 to TRBJ1-3; TRBD1 might be the D (5 bases). This receptor was obtained from a human patient with high-grade serous ovarian cancer. The chain's CDR3 is CASRSGRESGNTIYF. The CDR3 coding sequence is TGTGCCAGCAGGTCGGGGCGCGAATCTGGAAACACCATATATTTT.